The clone carrying this T cell receptor (beta chain) occurred many times. The antigen remains unidentified. The missing CDR3 end, 3 residues past where the read stops, is filled in from the germline J gene. Germline-derived CDR1 and CDR2 are DFQATT and SNEGSKA (reference sequence). The CDR3 has 16 amino acids. The data are from a study of T cell clonality in common variable immunodeficiency. The study's findings and limits: Links between repertoire features and CVID complications were heterogeneity-limited. CVID subjects showed higher TCRbeta clonality than healthy controls.

The method was immunoSEQ multiplex PCR; TCRdb's version includes in-frame clones alone and lacks a portion of them. This sample has more than 35,000 clones, each found more than once. Material: peripheral blood mononuclear cells. The chain uses TRBV20-1 and TRBJ1-2; the match to TRBD1 covers 7 bases. The clonotype was recovered from a person aged 18 to 70 in good health. The sequenced part of the CDR3 DNA is TGCAGTGCTAGAGATAATTCCAGGGACAGCTGGAAAGGC. The encoded protein is CSARDNSRDSWKG. The whole CDR3 reads CSARDNSRDSWKGYTF.